This T cell receptor beta chain was captured in a study of CD8+ T cells in alopecia areata. Study-wide findings and caveats: Scalp samples also yield sequences from resident alphabeta T cells of normal skin. Affected scalp, especially in alopecia totalis/universalis, had a higher clonality than normal scalp did.

Germline V gene lookup returns CDR1 MGHDK and CDR2 SYGVNS. The CDR3 has 12 amino acids. Deletions cut 11 bases from V and 7 bases from J, with 18 bases between. It was cDNA, reverse transcribed from extracted RNA, that served as the sequencing template. Here immunoSEQ multiplex PCR was the method, and the copy in TCRdb shows in-frame clones only, minus some. The sample has 220,000 or so clones, around 62% seen once. Note on this clone: Its target is unknown.

V gene TRBV25-1 combines with J gene TRBJ2-7, with D tentatively TRBD2 (6 bases). The clonotype was recovered from a human donor with alopecia areata. The specimen was CD4+ T cells sorted from blood, collected at week 0. The CDR3 region has the DNA TGTGCCTATATGACTAGTTCGGGTGAGCAGTACTTC. This encodes CAYMTSSGEQYF.